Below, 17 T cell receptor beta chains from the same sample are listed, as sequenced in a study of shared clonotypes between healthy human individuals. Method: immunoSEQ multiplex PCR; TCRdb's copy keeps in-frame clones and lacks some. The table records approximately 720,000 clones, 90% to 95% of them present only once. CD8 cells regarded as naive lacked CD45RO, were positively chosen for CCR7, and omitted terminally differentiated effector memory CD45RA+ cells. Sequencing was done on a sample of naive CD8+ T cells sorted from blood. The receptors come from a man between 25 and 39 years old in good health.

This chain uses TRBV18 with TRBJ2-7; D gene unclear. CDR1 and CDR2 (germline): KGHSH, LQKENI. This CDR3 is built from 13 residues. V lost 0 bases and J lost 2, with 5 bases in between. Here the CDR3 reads CASSPPNTYEQYF. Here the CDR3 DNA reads TGTGCCAGCTCACCACCAAACACCTACGAGCAGTACTTC.

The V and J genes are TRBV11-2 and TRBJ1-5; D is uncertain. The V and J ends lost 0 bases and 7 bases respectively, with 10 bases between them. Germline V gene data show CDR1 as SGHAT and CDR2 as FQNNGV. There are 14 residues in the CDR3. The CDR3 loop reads CASSLEGMIQPQHF. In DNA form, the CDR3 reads TGTGCCAGCAGCTTAGAAGGGATGATACAGCCCCAGCATTTT.

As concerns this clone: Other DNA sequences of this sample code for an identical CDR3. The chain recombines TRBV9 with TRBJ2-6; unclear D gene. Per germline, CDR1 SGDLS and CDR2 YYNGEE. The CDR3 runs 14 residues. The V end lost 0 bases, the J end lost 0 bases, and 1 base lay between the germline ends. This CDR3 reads CASSVASGANVLTF. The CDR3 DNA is TGTGCCAGCAGCGTAGCCTCTGGGGCCAACGTCCTGACTTTC.

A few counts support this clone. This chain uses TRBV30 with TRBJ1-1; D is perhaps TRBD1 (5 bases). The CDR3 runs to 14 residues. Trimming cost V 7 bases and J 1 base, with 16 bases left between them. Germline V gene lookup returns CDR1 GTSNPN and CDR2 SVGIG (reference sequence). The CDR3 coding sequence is TGTGCCTCCGCCCACGACAGCAAGAACACTGAAGCTTTCTTT. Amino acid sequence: CASAHDSKNTEAFF.

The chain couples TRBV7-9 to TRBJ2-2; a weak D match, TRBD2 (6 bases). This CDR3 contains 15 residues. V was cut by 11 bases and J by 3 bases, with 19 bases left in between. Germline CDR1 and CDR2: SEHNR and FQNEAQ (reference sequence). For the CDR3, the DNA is TGTGCCGCACACCCGGGAGCGGAGCACACCGGGGAGCTGTTTTTT. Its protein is CAAHPGAEHTGELFF.

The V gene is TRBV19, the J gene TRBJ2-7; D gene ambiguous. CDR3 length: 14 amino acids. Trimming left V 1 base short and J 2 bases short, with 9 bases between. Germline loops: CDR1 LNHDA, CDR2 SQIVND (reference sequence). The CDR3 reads CASSIGPQTYEQYF. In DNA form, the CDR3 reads TGTGCCAGTAGTATAGGTCCGCAAACCTACGAGCAGTACTTC.

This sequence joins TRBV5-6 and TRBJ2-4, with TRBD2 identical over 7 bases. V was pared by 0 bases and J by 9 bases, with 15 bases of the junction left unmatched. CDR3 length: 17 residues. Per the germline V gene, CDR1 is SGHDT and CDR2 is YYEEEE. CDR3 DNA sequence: TGTGCCAGCAGCTTGGTGCCCGGACAAGGAGGGAGGGGCATTCAGTACTTC. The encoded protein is CASSLVPGQGGRGIQYF.

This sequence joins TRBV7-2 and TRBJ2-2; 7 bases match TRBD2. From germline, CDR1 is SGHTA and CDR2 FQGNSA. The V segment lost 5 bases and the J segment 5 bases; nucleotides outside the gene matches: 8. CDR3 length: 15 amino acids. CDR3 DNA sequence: TGTGCCAGCAGCCTTGGGGCGGGGGTAACCGGGGAGCTGTTTTTT. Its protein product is CASSLGAGVTGELFF.

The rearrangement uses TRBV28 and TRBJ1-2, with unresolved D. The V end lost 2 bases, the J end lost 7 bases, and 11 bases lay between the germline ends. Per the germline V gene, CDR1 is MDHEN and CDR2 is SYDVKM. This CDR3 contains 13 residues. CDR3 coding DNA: TGTGCCAGCAGTTTAAGCAGTATAAGTGGCTACACCTTC. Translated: CASSLSSISGYTF.

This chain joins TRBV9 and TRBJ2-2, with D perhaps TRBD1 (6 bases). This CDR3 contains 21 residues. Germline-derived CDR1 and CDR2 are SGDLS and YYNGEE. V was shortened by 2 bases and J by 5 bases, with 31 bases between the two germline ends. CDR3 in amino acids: CASSVPRGQGSSLGKTGELFF. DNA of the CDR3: TGTGCCAGCAGCGTCCCCCGTGGGCAGGGGAGTAGCCTTGGAAAAACCGGGGAGCTGTTTTTT.

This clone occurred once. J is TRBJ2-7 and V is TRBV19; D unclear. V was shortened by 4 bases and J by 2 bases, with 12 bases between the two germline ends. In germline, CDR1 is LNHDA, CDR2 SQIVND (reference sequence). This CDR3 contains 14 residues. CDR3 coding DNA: TGTGCCAGTAGTAGGGCAGAACACGCCTACGAGCAGTACTTC. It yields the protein CASSRAEHAYEQYF.

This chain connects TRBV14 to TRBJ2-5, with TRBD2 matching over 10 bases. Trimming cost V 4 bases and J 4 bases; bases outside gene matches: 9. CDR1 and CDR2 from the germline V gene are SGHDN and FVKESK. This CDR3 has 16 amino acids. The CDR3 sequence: CASSPTTSGLLETQYF. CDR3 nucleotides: TGTGCCAGCAGCCCAACGACTAGCGGGCTATTAGAGACCCAGTACTTC.

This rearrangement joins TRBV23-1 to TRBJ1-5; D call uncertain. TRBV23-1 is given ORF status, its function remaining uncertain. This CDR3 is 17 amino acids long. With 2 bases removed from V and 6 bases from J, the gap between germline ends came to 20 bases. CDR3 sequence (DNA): TGCGCCAGCAGTCAAAGAACGTCGGCCGAGGGAGGTCAGCCCCAGCATTTT. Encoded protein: CASSQRTSAEGGQPQHF.

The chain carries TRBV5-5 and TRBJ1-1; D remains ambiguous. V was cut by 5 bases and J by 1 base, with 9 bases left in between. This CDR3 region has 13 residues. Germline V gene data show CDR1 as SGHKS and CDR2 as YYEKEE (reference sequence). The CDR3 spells CASRASKNTEAFF. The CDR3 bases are TGTGCCAGCAGGGCGTCTAAGAACACTGAAGCTTTCTTT.

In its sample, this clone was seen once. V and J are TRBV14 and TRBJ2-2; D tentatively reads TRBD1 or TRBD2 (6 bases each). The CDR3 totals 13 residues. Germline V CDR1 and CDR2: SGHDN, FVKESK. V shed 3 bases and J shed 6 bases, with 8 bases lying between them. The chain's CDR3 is CASSQGGSGELFF. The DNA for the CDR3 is TGTGCCAGCAGCCAGGGGGGCTCCGGGGAGCTGTTTTTT.

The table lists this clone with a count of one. The CDR3 region is CASSARLAASYNEQFF. CDR3 in DNA: TGTGCCAGCAGCGCTAGATTAGCGGCATCCTACAATGAGCAGTTCTTC. The rearrangement joins TRBV9 to TRBJ2-1; a possible D gene is TRBD2 (6 bases). The V gene's germline CDR1 is SGDLS and CDR2 YYNGEE. Trimming pared 3 bases from V and 1 base from J, leaving 14 bases between. The CDR3 consists of 16 residues. Together with reference TRBV9 and TRBJ2-1, the CDR3 gives the full variable domain: DSGVTQTPKHLITATGQRVTLRCSPRSGDLSVYWYQQSLDQGLQFLIQYYNGEERAKGNILERFSAQQFPDLHSELNLSSLELGDSALYFCASSARLAASYNEQFFGPGTRLTVL.

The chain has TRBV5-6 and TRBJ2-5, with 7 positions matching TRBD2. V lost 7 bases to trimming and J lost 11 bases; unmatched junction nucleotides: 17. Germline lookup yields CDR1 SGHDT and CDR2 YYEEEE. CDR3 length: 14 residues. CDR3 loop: CASGPSGAVAKQYF. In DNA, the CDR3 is TGTGCCAGCGGGCCTAGCGGAGCGGTAGCTAAACAGTACTTC.